One sample yielded the 5 T cell receptor beta chains listed below, sequenced in a study of T cell changes during pregnancy in multiple sclerosis (dated by TCRdb to 2018 to 2020). The library was prepared using the immunoSEQ multiplex PCR assay. In TCRdb, the immuneACCESS table is reduced to in-frame sequences with V and J assigned. These tables do not hold every clone; where another copy was compared, an unresolved V gene accounts for under half, and the others remain unexplained. This sample has approximately 96,000 clones in its table, and 92% of those were observed once. Of the sample, about 2% falls within the top ten clones. Sequenced here: peripheral blood, sampled after pregnancy. The receptor source for this set is a female donor in good health, enrolled as a control in a pregnancy study.

The chain is built from TRBV28 and TRBJ1-2; D not resolved. V lost 6 bases and J 4 bases, leaving 12 bases between the germline ends. The CDR3 loop spans 13 amino acids. CDR1 is MDHEN and CDR2 is SYDVKM in the germline V gene. The CDR3 DNA reads as TGTGCCAGCAGCCTTCTCGGAGGCTATGGCTACACCTTC. This codes for CASSLLGGYGYTF.

This chain uses TRBV28 with TRBJ2-7, with TRBD1 identical over 8 bases. Trimming took 10 bases from V and 3 from J; bases not matched to a gene: 11. Looked up from germline, CDR1 is MDHEN and CDR2 is SYDVKM. The CDR3 runs 14 residues. Written as DNA, the CDR3 is TGTGCCACCCTAACAACAGGGGGAAACTACGAGCAGTACTTC. Its protein is CATLTTGGNYEQYF.

The rearrangement joins TRBV19 to TRBJ1-5; D might be TRBD1 (5 bases). The length of the CDR3 is 14 residues. V shed 7 bases and J shed 9 bases, with 19 bases lying between them. Germline V lookup: CDR1 LNHDA, CDR2 SQIVND (reference sequence). DNA of the CDR3: TGTGCCAGTATTGGGGCGGGAGATTTGAGGCCCCAGCATTTT. This encodes CASIGAGDLRPQHF.

CDR3 nucleotide sequence: TGTGCCAGCAGCTTGCTGGGGGAGGCCTATAGCAATCAGCCCCAGCATTTT. Its protein is CASSLLGEAYSNQPQHF. The chain joins TRBV7-8 to TRBJ1-5; possibly TRBD1 for D (5 bases). Germline-derived CDR1 and CDR2 are SGHVS and FQNEAQ. Trimming stripped 3 bases from V and 0 bases from J, with 15 bases between. This CDR3 region has 17 residues. Together with reference TRBV7-8 and TRBJ1-5, the CDR3 gives the full variable domain: GAGVSQSPRYKVAKRGQDVALRCDPISGHVSLFWYQQALGQGPEFLTYFQNEAQLDKSGLPSDRFFAERPEGSVSTLKIQRTQQEDSAVYLCASSLLGEAYSNQPQHFGDGTRLSIL.

This clone was observed a few times. The rearrangement joins TRBV7-3 to TRBJ1-2; TRBD1 matches 7 bases. Per the germline V gene, CDR1 is SGHTA and CDR2 is FQGTGA. The V and J ends lost 6 bases and 6 bases, in that order; junction bases with no gene match: 7. There are 13 residues in the CDR3. The CDR3 coding sequence is TGTGCCAGCAGTTCCGGGACAGCACATGGCTACACCTTC. Translated, it gives CASSSGTAHGYTF.